The present entry profiles one TCR beta chain with its context. Individuals drawn from around 24 US areas were roughly 18 to 95 years old. Trimming pared 2 bases from V and 4 bases from J, leaving 12 bases between. CDR1 and CDR2 (germline): SGHVS, FQNEAQ. The CDR3 consists of 15 residues. These data come from a study of blood T cell repertoires in COVID-19. Study overall: Spain, Italy and the United States supplied samples that represented acute and convalescent COVID-19. Sources were T cells, B-cell-depleted T cells, or PBMCs; the material itself was cDNA or gDNA.

Produced via immunoSEQ multiplex PCR; TCRdb's table is partial and in-frame only. The table has over 350,000 clones, roughly 88% seen once. The chain combines TRBV7-8 with TRBJ1-3; D is perhaps TRBD1 (5 bases). The receptor was derived from a woman in her thirties with acute COVID-19. Sequenced: PBMCs or T cells enriched from blood (not recorded which). CDR3 DNA: TGTGCCAGCAGCTTAAATCGACAGTCCGGAAACACCATATATTTT. Its translation: CASSLNRQSGNTIYF.